A single sample gave rise to the 17 T cell receptor beta chains below, sequenced in a study of shared clonotypes between healthy human individuals. Clones were read by immunoSEQ multiplex PCR, and TCRdb kept only the in-frame ones, dropping some. This sample yields more than 2 million clones, of which approximately 95% are seen a single time; around 0.13% belongs to the top ten. Sample: naive CD4+ T cells sorted from blood. As for subset: CD45RA+ positively selected. The receptors derive from a man aged 18 to 35 in good health.

The CDR3 reads CASSLNRGNTEAFF. In nucleotides, the CDR3 is TGTGCCAGCAGCTTAAACAGGGGTAACACTGAAGCTTTCTTT. V and J are TRBV7-6 and TRBJ1-1; 7 nucleotides agree with TRBD1. Germline CDR1 is SGHVS and CDR2 is FNYEAQ. The CDR3 loop spans 14 amino acids. Trimming removed 2 bases from V and 2 bases from J; junction bases left unmatched: 2.

This chain connects TRBV5-1 to TRBJ2-7, with TRBD2 as a possible D gene (6 bases). The CDR3 covers 15 residues. Germline assignment: CDR1 SGHRS and CDR2 YFSETQ. Trimming took off 4 bases at V and 1 base at J, with 15 bases between the two ends. The chain's CDR3 is CASSLGGMESYEQYF. CDR3 DNA: TGCGCCAGCAGCCTGGGGGGTATGGAGTCCTACGAGCAGTACTTC.

The chain uses TRBV30 and TRBJ2-3; the D gene is possibly TRBD1 (5 bases). The germline V gene has CDR1 GTSNPN and CDR2 SVGIG (reference sequence). The CDR3 is made up of 14 amino acids. Trimming removed 0 bases from V and 2 bases from J, with 9 bases in between. This CDR3 is CAWSVGADTDTQYF. As DNA, the CDR3 is TGTGCCTGGAGTGTTGGGGCGGACACAGATACGCAGTATTTT. Based on the CDR3 plus reference TRBV30 and TRBJ2-3, the full variable domain is SQTIHQWPATLVQPVGSPLSLECTVEGTSNPNLYWYRQAAGRGLQLLFYSVGIGQISSEVPQNLSASRPQDRQFILSSKKLLLSDSGFYLCAWSVGADTDTQYFGPGTRLTVL.

The J gene is TRBJ1-1, the V gene TRBV5-8; 11 bases fit TRBD1. This CDR3 region has 14 residues. The ends lost 4 bases at V and 5 bases at J; junction bases unmatched: 4. Germline V gene data show CDR1 as SGHTS and CDR2 as YDEGEE. As DNA, the CDR3 is TGTGCCAGCAGCCTAGGGACAGGGGGAACTGAAGCTTTCTTT. Encoded protein: CASSLGTGGTEAFF.

This chain links TRBV4-1 with TRBJ1-6; TRBD1 might be the D (5 bases). The V end was cut by 0 bases, the J end by 9 bases, with 18 bases between. The CDR3 is 17 residues long. The germline V gene encodes CDR1 MGHRA and CDR2 YSYEKL. The CDR3 DNA is TGCGCCAGCAGCCAAGAAGGACGGGGGGGGGTAGGTTCACCCCTCCACTTT. It is translated as CASSQEGRGGVGSPLHF.

The genes are TRBV9 and TRBJ1-2, with 9 bases fitting TRBD1. Trimming removed 8 bases from V and 10 bases from J; junction bases left unmatched: 9. The CDR3 is 12 residues long. The germline CDR1 and CDR2 sequences are SGDLS and YYNGEE. The CDR3: CASRGTGFDYTF. As DNA, the CDR3 is TGTGCCAGTCGCGGGACAGGGTTCGACTACACCTTC.

J is TRBJ1-1 and V is TRBV5-6; no clear D gene. There are 14 residues in the CDR3. Trimming pared 3 bases from V and 1 base from J, leaving 10 bases between. CDR1 and CDR2 from the germline V gene are SGHDT and YYEEEE. DNA of the CDR3: TGTGCCAGCAGCTCCTTTTCAGGGAACACTGAAGCTTTCTTT. Amino acids: CASSSFSGNTEAFF.

This chain connects TRBV7-6 to TRBJ2-7; TRBD1 matches 9 bases. The J segment lost 3 bases and the V segment lost 1 base, leaving 10 bases of the junction unmatched. The CDR3 length is 17 residues. Germline V gene sequence: CDR1 SGHVS, CDR2 FNYEAQ. This CDR3 reads CASSLGRTGVGSYEQYF. The CDR3 region has the DNA TGTGCCAGCAGCTTAGGGCGGACAGGGGTGGGTAGCTACGAGCAGTACTTC. Complete variable domain (other parts from reference TRBV7-6 and TRBJ2-7): GAGVSQSPRYKVTKRGQDVALRCDPISGHVSLYWYRQALGQGPEFLTYFNYEAQQDKSGLPNDRFSAERPEGSISTLTIQRTEQRDSAMYRCASSLGRTGVGSYEQYFGPGTRLTVT.

This clone was counted once. V is TRBV6-5 and J is TRBJ2-7; 8 nucleotides agree with TRBD2. Germline lookup yields CDR1 MNHEY and CDR2 SVGAGI. The CDR3 covers 14 residues. V gave up 6 bases and J gave up 3 bases; unmatched junction bases: 7. The CDR3 DNA is TGTGCCAGCAGCAGAGCGGGAGTACTCTACGAGCAGTACTTC. Its protein is CASSRAGVLYEQYF.

This chain joins TRBV28 and TRBJ1-1; D is possibly TRBD1 (6 bases). Trimming cost V 5 bases and J 4 bases, with 14 bases left between them. This CDR3 comprises 14 residues. The germline V gene encodes CDR1 MDHEN and CDR2 SYDVKM. Written as DNA, the CDR3 is TGTGCCAGCAGTCCCCCGGACAGATTCACTGAAGCTTTCTTT. Its translation is CASSPPDRFTEAFF.

This chain connects TRBV5-4 to TRBJ2-7, with D uncertain. V lost 3 bases, J lost 0 bases, and 10 bases lay in between. The CDR3 covers 14 residues. In germline, CDR1 is SGHNT, CDR2 YYREEE (reference sequence). CDR3 amino acids: CASSYDSTSYEQYF. In nucleotides, the CDR3 is TGTGCCAGCAGCTATGACTCCACCTCCTACGAGCAGTACTTC.

Points on this clone: This same CDR3 is encoded by further DNA sequences in the sample. CDR3 DNA: TGCGCCAGCAGCTTGGAAGGGCTAGGGGCCAACGTCCTGACTTTC. Translating gives CASSLEGLGANVLTF. V is TRBV5-1 and J is TRBJ2-6; no firm D call. Germline CDR1 reads SGHRS; CDR2 reads YFSETQ. V was trimmed by 0 bases and J by 4 bases, leaving 8 bases between them. CDR3 size: 15 residues.

The chain joins TRBV19 to TRBJ1-2, with 9 nucleotides matching TRBD1. This CDR3 is built from 14 residues. Per the germline V gene, CDR1 is LNHDA and CDR2 is SQIVND (reference sequence). The ends lost 7 bases at V and 2 bases at J; junction bases unmatched: 5. CDR3 sequence: CASILGQGNYGYTF. CDR3 DNA: TGTGCCAGTATCCTCGGACAGGGGAACTATGGCTACACCTTC.

V usage is TRBV6-5 and J usage is TRBJ2-3, with a weak D call TRBD1 (6 bases). CDR1 and CDR2 (germline): MNHEY, SVGAGI. The CDR3 is 14 amino acids. Trimming removed 4 bases from V and 0 bases from J, with 8 bases in between. CDR3 protein: CASSLTGSTDTQYF. As DNA, the CDR3 is TGTGCCAGCAGTTTAACAGGGAGCACAGATACGCAGTATTTT.

V usage is TRBV5-4 and J usage is TRBJ2-7, with 8 bases identical to TRBD1. The germline gives CDR1 SGHNT, CDR2 YYREEE (reference sequence). J was trimmed by 7 bases and V by 1 base; bases with no gene match: 7. This CDR3 contains 14 residues. The CDR3 reads CASSLWAGGEEQYF. CDR3 DNA sequence: TGTGCCAGCAGCTTGTGGGCAGGGGGCGAAGAGCAGTACTTC.

This rearrangement joins TRBV5-1 to TRBJ1-1; perhaps TRBD1 as D (5 bases). Trimming took 3 bases from V and 1 from J, leaving 10 bases between them. Per the germline V gene, CDR1 is SGHRS and CDR2 is YFSETQ. CDR3 length: 14 amino acids. CDR3 DNA sequence: TGCGCCAGCAGCTACGGGGGTGAGAACACTGAAGCTTTCTTT. Encoded protein: CASSYGGENTEAFF.

V gene TRBV5-5 combines with J gene TRBJ1-1; a possible D gene is TRBD1 (5 bases). The CDR3 consists of 14 residues. CDR1 is SGHKS and CDR2 is YYEKEE in the germline V gene (reference sequence). Deletions cut 3 bases from V and 5 bases from J, with 14 bases between. CDR3 sequence: CASSWGPLPTEAFF. The CDR3 DNA reads TGTGCCAGCAGCTGGGGACCCCTACCGACTGAAGCTTTCTTT.